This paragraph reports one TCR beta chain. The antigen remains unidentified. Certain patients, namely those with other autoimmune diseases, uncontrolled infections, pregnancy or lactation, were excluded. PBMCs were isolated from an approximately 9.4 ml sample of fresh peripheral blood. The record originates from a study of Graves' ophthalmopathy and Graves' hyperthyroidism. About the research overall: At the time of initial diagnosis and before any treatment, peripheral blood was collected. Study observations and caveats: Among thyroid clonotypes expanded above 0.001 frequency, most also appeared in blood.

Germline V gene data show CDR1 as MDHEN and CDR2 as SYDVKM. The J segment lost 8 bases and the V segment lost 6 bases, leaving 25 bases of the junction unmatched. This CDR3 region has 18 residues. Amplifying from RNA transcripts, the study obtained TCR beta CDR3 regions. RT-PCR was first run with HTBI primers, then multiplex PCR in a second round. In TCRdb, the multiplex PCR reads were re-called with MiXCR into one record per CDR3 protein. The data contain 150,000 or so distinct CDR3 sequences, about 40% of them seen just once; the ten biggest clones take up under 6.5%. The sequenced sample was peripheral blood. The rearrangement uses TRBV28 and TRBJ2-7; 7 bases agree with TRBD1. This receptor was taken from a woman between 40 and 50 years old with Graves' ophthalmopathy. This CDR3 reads CASRKKPGQYILSRQQYF. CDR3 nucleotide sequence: TGTGCCAGCAGAAAAAAGCCGGGACAGTACATTCTAAGCCGCCAGCAGTACTTC.